This TCR beta chain was found in a study of chemoradiotherapy in HPV16-positive cancers. Measured with immunoSEQ multiplex PCR; TCRdb has only the in-frame clones, and not every one. This table has 4,500 or so clones, around 70% appearing once. This CDR3 is built from 18 residues. CDR1 and CDR2 (germline): SGHKS, YYEKEE (reference sequence). V trimming: 0 bases; J trimming: 3 bases; junction bases outside the gene matches: 14. Within the sample, this clone is large. Sequencing was performed on tumor tissue, taken from a patient who underwent chemoradiotherapy. The TCR comes from a human donor with HPV-associated anogenital cancer. This chain joins TRBV5-5 and TRBJ2-7; 8 bases line up with TRBD2. CDR3 sequence reads: CASSLELWLAGPNYEQYF. The CDR3 DNA reads TGTGCCAGCAGCTTGGAGCTTTGGCTAGCGGGTCCCAACTACGAGCAGTACTTC.